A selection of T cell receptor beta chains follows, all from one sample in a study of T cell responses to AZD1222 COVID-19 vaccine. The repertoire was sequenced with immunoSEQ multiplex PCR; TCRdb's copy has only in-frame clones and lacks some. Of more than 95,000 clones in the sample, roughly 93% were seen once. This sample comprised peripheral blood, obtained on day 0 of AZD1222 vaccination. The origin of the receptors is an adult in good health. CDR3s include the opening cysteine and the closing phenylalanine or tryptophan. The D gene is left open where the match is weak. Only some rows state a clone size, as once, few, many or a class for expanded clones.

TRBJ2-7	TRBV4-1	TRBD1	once	TGCGCCAGCAGCCAAGTCGGGGGACAGGGAAGCTACGAGCAGTACTTC	CASSQVGGQGSYEQYF
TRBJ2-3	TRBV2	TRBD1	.	TGTGCCAGCCTTCCGACAGGGGGCATAGATACGCAGTATTTT	CASLPTGGIDTQYF
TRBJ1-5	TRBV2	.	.	TGTGCCAGCAGGGTGAGCAATCAGCCCCAGCATTTT	CASRVSNQPQHF
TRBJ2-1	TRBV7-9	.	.	TGTGCCAGCGCCGACCTTAGGGTTGAGCAGTTCTTC	CASADLRVEQFF
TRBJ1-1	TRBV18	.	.	TGTGCCAGCTCACCAAACAGCTACAACACTGAAGCTTTCTTT	CASSPNSYNTEAFF
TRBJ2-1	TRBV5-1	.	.	TGCGCCAGCAGCTTAGGTATCTCCAACAATGAGCAGTTCTTC	CASSLGISNNEQFF
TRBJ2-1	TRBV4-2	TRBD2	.	TGTGCCAGCAGCCTCCAGGGGTTCGTAGGACTAGCGCCATCCTACAATGAGCAGTTCTTC	CASSLQGFVGLAPSYNEQFF
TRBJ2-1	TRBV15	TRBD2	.	TGTGCCAGAGAGTCTAGCGGGAGCTCCTACAATGAGCAGTTCTTC	CARESSGSSYNEQFF
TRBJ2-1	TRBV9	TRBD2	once	TGTGCCAGCACCCCTAAAGCGGGGGAAATAAGAAGTAATGAGCAGTTCTTC	CASTPKAGEIRSNEQFF
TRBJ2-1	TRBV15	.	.	TGTGCCACCAGCAGAGTAGCGACGAGCTCCTACAATGAGCAGTTCTTC	CATSRVATSSYNEQFF
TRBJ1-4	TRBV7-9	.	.	TGTGCCAGCAGCAACACAGCTAACGGACAGATTAATGAAAAACTGTTTTTT	CASSNTANGQINEKLFF
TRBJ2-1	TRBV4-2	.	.	TGTGCCAGCAGCCAAGATTCCATGGAGGCGGGATACAATGAGCAGTTCTTC	CASSQDSMEAGYNEQFF
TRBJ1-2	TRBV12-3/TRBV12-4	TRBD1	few	TGTGCCAGCAGGGGGACAGTGCGCGGCTACACCTTC	CASRGTVRGYTF
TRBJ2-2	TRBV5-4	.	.	TGTGCCAGCAGCTTGACTGGGAACACCGGGGAGCTGTTTTTT	CASSLTGNTGELFF
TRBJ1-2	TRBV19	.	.	TGTGCCAGTAGTATGATACAGGCTAACTATGGCTACACCTTC	CASSMIQANYGYTF
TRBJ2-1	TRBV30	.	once	TGTGCCTGGACGCCGCGGAGGGGTAGGTTGGCCTTCAGCAATGAGCAGTTCTTC	CAWTPRRGRLAFSNEQFF
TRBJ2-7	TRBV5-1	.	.	TGCGCCAGCAGCTTAGGAAACCTCTACGAGCAGTACTTC	CASSLGNLYEQYF
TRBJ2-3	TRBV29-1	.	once	TGCAGTGTCGAAGACCGAAGCACAGATACGCAGTATTTT	CSVEDRSTDTQYF
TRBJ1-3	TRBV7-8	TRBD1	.	TGTGCCAGCAGCCAGAGACAGGGGGCTTCTGGAAACACCATATATTTT	CASSQRQGASGNTIYF
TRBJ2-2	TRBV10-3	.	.	TGTGCCATCAGACAGGGTAGCACCGGGGAGCTGTTTTTT	CAIRQGSTGELFF
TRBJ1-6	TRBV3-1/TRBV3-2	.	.	TGTGCCAGCAGCCAAGCCGGGGAGGATTCACCCCTCCACTTT	CASSQAGEDSPLHF
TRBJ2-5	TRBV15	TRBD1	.	TGTGCCACCAGCCGACCCCGGACAGGGTTCGTGGAGACCCAGTACTTC	CATSRPRTGFVETQYF
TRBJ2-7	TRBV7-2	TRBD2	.	TGTGCCAGCAGCTTACACCTAGGACTAGCGGGAGGGCCACACGAGCAGTACTTC	CASSLHLGLAGGPHEQYF
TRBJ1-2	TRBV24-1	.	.	TGTGCCACCAGTGATCTCAAAGAGGGGGACTATGGCTACACCTTC	CATSDLKEGDYGYTF
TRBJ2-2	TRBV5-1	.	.	TGCGCCAGCAGCTCCTGGGTTAAGGGCACCGGGGAGCTGTTTTTT	CASSSWVKGTGELFF
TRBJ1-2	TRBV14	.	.	TGTGCCAGCAGCCAAGGTCCGAAAAACTTCTATGGCTACACCTTC	CASSQGPKNFYGYTF
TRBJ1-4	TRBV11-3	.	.	TGTGCCAGCAGCGACTACAGGGATGAAAAACTGTTTTTT	CASSDYRDEKLFF
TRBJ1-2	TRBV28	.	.	TGTGCCAGCAGTTTATGGGTTGGTGGCTACACCTTC	CASSLWVGGYTF
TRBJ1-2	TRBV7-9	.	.	TGTGCCAGCAGGAGGGGGGGGCAGCCCAACCGGGGCTACACCTTC	CASRRGGQPNRGYTF